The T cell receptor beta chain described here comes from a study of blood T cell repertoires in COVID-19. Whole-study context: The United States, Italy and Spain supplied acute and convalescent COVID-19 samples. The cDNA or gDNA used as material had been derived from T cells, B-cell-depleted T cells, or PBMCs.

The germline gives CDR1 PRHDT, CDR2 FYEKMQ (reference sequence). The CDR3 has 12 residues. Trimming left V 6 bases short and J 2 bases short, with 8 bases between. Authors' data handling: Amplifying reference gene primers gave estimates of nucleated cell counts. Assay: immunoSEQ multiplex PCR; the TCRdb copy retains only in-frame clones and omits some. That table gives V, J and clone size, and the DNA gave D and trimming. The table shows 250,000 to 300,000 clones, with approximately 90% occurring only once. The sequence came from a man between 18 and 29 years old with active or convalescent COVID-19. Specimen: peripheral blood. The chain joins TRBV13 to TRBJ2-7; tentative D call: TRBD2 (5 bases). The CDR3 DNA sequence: TGTGCCAGCAGTACTAGAACCTACGAGCAGTACTTC. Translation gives CASSTRTYEQYF.